This T cell receptor beta chain is from a study of blood T cell repertoires in COVID-19. Overall study: COVID-19 samples, acute and convalescent, were from the United States, Italy and Spain. PBMCs, B-cell-depleted T cells, or T cells provided the cDNA or gDNA that made up the material.

This clone was observed a single time. Authors' data handling: Reference gene primer amplification gave nucleated cell count estimates. Profiling relied on immunoSEQ multiplex PCR, and the TCRdb table lists in-frame clones only, not all of them. The D gene and trimming were derived from the DNA, and the V and J assignments and clone size from that table. In the table there are about 160,000 clones, roughly 88% of which are singletons. Trimming cost V 5 bases and J 0 bases, with 8 bases left between them. Germline V gene data show CDR1 as SGDLS and CDR2 as YYNGEE. There are 14 residues in the CDR3. Sequenced: peripheral blood. This clonotype was obtained from a woman older than 75 with active or convalescent COVID-19. The chain combines TRBV9 with TRBJ1-4; D is unresolved. CDR3: CASSYGSTNEKLFF. The CDR3 DNA reads TGTGCCAGCAGTTACGGTTCAACTAATGAAAAACTGTTTTTT. The variable domain in full, with the rest retrieved from reference TRBV9 and TRBJ1-4, is DSGVTQTPKHLITATGQRVTLRCSPRSGDLSVYWYQQSLDQGLQFLIQYYNGEERAKGNILERFSAQQFPDLHSELNLSSLELGDSALYFCASSYGSTNEKLFFGSGTQLSVL.